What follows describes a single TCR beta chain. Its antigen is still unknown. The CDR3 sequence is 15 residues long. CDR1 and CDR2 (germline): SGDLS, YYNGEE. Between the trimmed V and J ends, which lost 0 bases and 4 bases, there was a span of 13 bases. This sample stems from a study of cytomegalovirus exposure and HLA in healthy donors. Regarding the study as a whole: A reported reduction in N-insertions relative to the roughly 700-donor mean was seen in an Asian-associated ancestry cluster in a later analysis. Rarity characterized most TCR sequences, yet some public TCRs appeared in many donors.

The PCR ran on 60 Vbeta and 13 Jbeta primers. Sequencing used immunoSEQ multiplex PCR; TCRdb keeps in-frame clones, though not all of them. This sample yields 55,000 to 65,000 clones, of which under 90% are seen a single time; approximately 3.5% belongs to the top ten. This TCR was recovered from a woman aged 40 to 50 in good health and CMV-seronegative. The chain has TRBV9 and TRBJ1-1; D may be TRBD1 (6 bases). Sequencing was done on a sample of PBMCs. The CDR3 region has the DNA TGTGCCAGCAGCGTAGCGGGGGGCAGGGGCACTGAAGCTTTCTTT. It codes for CASSVAGGRGTEAFF.